The 4 T cell receptor beta chains below were found in one sample sequenced in a study of early T cells in non-severe SARS-CoV-2 infection. MiXCR, applied by TCRdb to the 5' RACE reads, yields one record per CDR3 protein. The sample holds around 25,000 distinct CDR3 sequences; 4% to 4.5% are singletons and the top ten take 3.5% to 5%. The specimen was whole blood. The receptor set was obtained from an adult who was a healthcare worker with PCR-confirmed SARS-CoV-2 infection or an uninfected control (not recorded which).

This clonotype was observed many times. The rearrangement links TRBV3-1 to TRBJ2-2, with 8 nucleotides matching TRBD2. J gave up 4 bases and V 5 bases, and 9 bases lay outside the gene matches. Germline CDR1 is LGHDT and CDR2 is YNNKEL (reference sequence). The CDR3 spans 16 residues. The CDR3 loop reads CASSLLAVAGTGELFF. The DNA of the CDR3 is TGTGCCAGCAGCTTACTAGCGGTCGCGGGCACCGGGGAGCTGTTTTTT.

In its sample, this clonotype was seen many times. This chain joins TRBV28 and TRBJ2-7; 9 bases are shared with TRBD1. The CDR3 has 15 residues. With V trimmed by 5 bases and J by 3 bases, 8 bases remained unmatched. Germline V gene data show CDR1 as MDHEN and CDR2 as SYDVKM. The CDR3 reads CASSPTGQGDYEQYF. As DNA, the CDR3 is TGTGCCAGCAGTCCTACGGGACAGGGTGACTACGAGCAGTACTTC. Variable domain in full (rest from reference TRBV28 and TRBJ2-7): DVKVTQSSRYLVKRTGEKVFLECVQDMDHENMFWYRQDPGLGLRLIYFSYDVKMKEKGDIPEGYSVSREKKERFSLILESASTNQTSMYLCASSPTGQGDYEQYFGPGTRLTVT.

This clonotype showed up just a few times. The J gene is TRBJ2-2, the V gene TRBV14; D remains unclear. Germline V CDR1 and CDR2: SGHDN, FVKESK. Trimming cost V 6 bases and J 6 bases, with 14 bases left between them. The CDR3 length is 14 residues. In DNA, the CDR3 is TGTGCCAGCAGGCAAAGTTTGTGGGCCGGGGAGCTGTTTTTT. It is translated as CASRQSLWAGELFF.

This clonotype was seen ten or more times. This sequence joins TRBV2 and TRBJ2-1; the D gene is possibly TRBD1 (6 bases). Germline V gene data show CDR1 as SNHLY and CDR2 as FYNNEI. The CDR3 consists of 15 residues. Trimming took 6 bases from V and 4 from J, leaving 16 bases between them. In DNA form, the CDR3 reads TGTGCCAGCAGCCAAGGGGGTACCAAGTACAATGAGCAGTTCTTC. It codes for CASSQGGTKYNEQFF.